This T cell receptor (beta chain) was sequenced in a study of cytomegalovirus exposure and HLA in healthy donors. Study observations and caveats: Among TCR beta chains, those listed as cytomegalovirus-associated numbered more than 150. Data from an earlier analysis indicated that most TCR beta V segments were productive either about 90% or about 30% of the time.

Nominal health characterized the donors when sampled, though unrecorded immune exposures were likely. PCR used 60 Vbeta primers and 13 Jbeta primers. The assay was immunoSEQ multiplex PCR, and TCRdb's table has in-frame clones only and misses some. This table has about 160,000 clones, 80% appearing once. Worth noting for this clone: Its specificity is unknown.

There are 16 residues in the CDR3. Germline V gene sequence: CDR1 SGHNT, CDR2 YENEEA. With 1 base clipped from V and 6 bases from J, the junction kept 8 bases outside the gene matches. Sequenced material: PBMCs. The origin of this receptor is a woman aged 45-59 years in good health and CMV-seronegative. The rearrangement uses TRBV11-3 and TRBJ2-1; 8 bases are a match to TRBD2. CDR3 DNA: TGTGCCAGCAGCTTAGGGACGGGACTAGTATCCAATGAGCAGTTCTTC. This encodes CASSLGTGLVSNEQFF.